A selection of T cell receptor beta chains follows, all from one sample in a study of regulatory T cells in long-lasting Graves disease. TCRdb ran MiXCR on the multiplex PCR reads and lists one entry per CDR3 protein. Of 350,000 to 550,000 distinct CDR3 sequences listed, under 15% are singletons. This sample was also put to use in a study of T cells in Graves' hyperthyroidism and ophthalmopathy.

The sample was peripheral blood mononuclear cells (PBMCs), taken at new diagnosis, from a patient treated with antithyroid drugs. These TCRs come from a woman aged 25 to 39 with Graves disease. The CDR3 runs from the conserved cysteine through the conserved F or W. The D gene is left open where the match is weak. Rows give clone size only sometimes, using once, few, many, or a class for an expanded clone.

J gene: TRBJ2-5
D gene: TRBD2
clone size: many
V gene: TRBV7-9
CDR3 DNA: TGTGCCAGCAGCTTTCCTGGCGGGAGACGAGAGACCCAGTACTTC
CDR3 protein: CASSFPGGRRETQYF

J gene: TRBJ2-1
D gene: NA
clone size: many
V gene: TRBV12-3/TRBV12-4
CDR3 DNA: TGTGCCAGCAGCTTTGGAGGGAGTGAGCAGTTCTTC
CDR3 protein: CASSFGGSEQFF

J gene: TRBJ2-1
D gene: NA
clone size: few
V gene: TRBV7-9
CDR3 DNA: TGTGCCAGCAGCTTATTGCCGCTCCTGACAGTCTCCTACAATGAGCAGTTCTTC
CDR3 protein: CASSLLPLLTVSYNEQFF

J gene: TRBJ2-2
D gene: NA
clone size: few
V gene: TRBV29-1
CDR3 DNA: TGCAGCGTTGAAAGTAGGGGGGCCGGGGAGCTGTTTTTT
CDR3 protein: CSVESRGAGELFF

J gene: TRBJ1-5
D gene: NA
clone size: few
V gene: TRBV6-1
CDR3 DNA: TGTGCCAGCAGTGAAGATTGGGTCGGGCCGTTCAGCAATCAGCCCCAGCATTTT
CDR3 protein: CASSEDWVGPFSNQPQHF

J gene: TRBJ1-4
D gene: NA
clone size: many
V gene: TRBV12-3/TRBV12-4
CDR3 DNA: TGTGCCAGCAGTTTAGAGGTTGGAGCAACTAATGAAAAACTGTTTTTT
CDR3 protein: CASSLEVGATNEKLFF

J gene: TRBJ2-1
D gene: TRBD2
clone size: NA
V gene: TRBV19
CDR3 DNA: TGTGCCAGCCAACCTCGGCCACTAGCGGGAGGCAATGAGCAGTTCTTC
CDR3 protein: CASQPRPLAGGNEQFF

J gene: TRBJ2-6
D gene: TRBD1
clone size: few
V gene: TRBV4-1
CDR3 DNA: TGCGCCAGCAGCCAAGCTACAGGGGTTGGGGCCAACGTCCTGACTTTC
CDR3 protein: CASSQATGVGANVLTF

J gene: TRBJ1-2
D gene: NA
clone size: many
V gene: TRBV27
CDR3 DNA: TGTGCCAGCAGTTTAAGGGGTCAGGCCCAGAACAACTATGGCTACACCTTC
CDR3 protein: CASSLRGQAQNNYGYTF

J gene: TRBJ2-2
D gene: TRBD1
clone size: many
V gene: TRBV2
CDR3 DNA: TGTGCCAGCAGTACACAGGGGGACACCGGGGAGCTGTTTTTT
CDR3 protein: CASSTQGDTGELFF

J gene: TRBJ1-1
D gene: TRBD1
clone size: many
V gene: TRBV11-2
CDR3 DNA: TGTGCCAGCAGCTTCGACAGGGCGAACACTGAAGCTTTCTTT
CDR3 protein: CASSFDRANTEAFF

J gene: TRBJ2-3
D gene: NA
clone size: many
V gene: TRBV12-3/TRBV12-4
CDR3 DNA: TGTGCCAGCAGTTTATGGGCGACAAAGGCAGATACGCAGTATTTT
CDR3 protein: CASSLWATKADTQYF

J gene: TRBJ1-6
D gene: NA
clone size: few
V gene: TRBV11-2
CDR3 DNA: TGTGCCAGCAGCGAGGGGGTTGGGGGCCCGAATTCACCCCTCCACTTT
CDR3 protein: CASSEGVGGPNSPLHF

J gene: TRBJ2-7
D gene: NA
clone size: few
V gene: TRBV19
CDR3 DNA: TGTGCCAGTAGTATAGATAACGGCGGCTACGAGCAGTACTTC
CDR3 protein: CASSIDNGGYEQYF

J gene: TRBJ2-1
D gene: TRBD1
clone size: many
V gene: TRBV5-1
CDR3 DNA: TGCGCCAGCCAGATCCAAGGACAGGGGCGAAATGAGCAGTTCTTC
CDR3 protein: CASQIQGQGRNEQFF

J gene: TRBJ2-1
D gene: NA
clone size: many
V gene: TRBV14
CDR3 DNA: TGTGCCAGCAGCCAAGGGTTGCGGCAGTTCTTC
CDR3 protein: CASSQGLRQFF

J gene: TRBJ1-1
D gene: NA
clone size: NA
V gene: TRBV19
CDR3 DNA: TGTGCCAGTAGTATCTTACAAAACACTGAAGCTTTCTTT
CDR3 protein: CASSILQNTEAFF

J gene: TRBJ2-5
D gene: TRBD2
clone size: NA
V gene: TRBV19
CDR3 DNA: TGTGCCACCCTGGCCCCTGGAGCGGGACAAGAGACCCAGTACTTC
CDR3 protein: CATLAPGAGQETQYF

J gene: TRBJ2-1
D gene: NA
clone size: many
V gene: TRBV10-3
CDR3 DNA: TGTGCCATCAGTGCCTCTACACTGGCCTACAATGAGCAGTTCTTC
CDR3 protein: CAISASTLAYNEQFF

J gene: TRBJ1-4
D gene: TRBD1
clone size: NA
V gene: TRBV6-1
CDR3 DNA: TGTGCCAGCAGCCACGGGACAGGGGCAACTAATGAAAAACTGTTTTTT
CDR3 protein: CASSHGTGATNEKLFF

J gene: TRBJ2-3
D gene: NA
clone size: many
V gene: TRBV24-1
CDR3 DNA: TGTGCCACCAGTGACCCGGGAGCTACAGATACGCAGTATTTT
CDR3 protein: CATSDPGATDTQYF

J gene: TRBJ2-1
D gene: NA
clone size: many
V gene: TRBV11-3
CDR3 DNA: TGTGCCAGCAGCTTAGCAGGGGAAAATGAGCAGTTCTTC
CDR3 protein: CASSLAGENEQFF

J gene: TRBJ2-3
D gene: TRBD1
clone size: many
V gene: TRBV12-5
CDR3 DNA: TGTGCTAGTGGTTTGGCCCTACCCGGGACAGGGGGCTCCTCTAGCACAGATACGCAGTATTTT
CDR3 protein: CASGLALPGTGGSSSTDTQYF

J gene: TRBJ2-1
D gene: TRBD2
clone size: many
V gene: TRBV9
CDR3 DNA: TGTGCCAGCAGCGTAGGAGGGGGGACTAGCCGCTCCTACAATGAGCAGTTCTTC
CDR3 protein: CASSVGGGTSRSYNEQFF

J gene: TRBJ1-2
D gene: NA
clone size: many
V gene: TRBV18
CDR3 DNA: TGTGCCAGCTCCCCGGATGGGGAGTGGGCCTATGGCTACACCTTC
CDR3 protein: CASSPDGEWAYGYTF

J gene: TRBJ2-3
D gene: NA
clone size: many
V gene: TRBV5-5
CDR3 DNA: TGTGCCAGCAGCTTGTTGGAGGGATTCACAGATACGCAGTATTTT
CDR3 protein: CASSLLEGFTDTQYF

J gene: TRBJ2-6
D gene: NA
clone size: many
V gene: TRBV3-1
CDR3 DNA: TGTGCCAGCAGCTCGCGGGGACCTGGGGCCAACGTCCTGACTTTC
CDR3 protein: CASSSRGPGANVLTF

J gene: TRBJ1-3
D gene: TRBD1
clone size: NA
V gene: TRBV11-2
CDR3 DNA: TGTGCCAGCAGCTTGGAGGGGGCCTCTGGAAACACCATATATTTT
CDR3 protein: CASSLEGASGNTIYF

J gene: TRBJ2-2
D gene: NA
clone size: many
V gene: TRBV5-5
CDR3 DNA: TGTGCCAGCAGCACATGGAAGGGAAGGGACGGGGAGCTGTTTTTT
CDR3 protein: CASSTWKGRDGELFF

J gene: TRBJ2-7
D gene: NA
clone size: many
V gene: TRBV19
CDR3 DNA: TGTGCCAGTAGTATTGGCGCCTACGAGCAGTACTTC
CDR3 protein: CASSIGAYEQYF

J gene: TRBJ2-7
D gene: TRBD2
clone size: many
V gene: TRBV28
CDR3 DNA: TGTGCCACCATCCAGGGAGGGTCCTACGAGCAGTACTTC
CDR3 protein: CATIQGGSYEQYF

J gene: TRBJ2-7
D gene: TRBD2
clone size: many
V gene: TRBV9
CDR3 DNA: TGTGCCAGCAGCGTAGGAGCGGGAGAGCCCTCTTCGTACGAGCAGTACTTC
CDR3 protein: CASSVGAGEPSSYEQYF

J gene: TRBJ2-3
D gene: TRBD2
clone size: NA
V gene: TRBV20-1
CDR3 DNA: TGCAGTGCTAGAGGTGGCGGGAGGAGTACAGATACACAGTATTTT
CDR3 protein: CSARGGGRSTDTQYF

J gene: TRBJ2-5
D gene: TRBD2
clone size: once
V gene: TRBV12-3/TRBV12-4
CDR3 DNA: TGTGCCAGCAGCCAGCTCCTTGGGACTAGCGGGAGGTTCGAAGAGACCCAGTACTTC
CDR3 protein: CASSQLLGTSGRFEETQYF

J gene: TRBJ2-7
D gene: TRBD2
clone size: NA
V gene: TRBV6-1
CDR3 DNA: TGTGCCAGCAGTCACCGGGGGGAGAGCTACGAGCAGTACTTC
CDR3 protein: CASSHRGESYEQYF

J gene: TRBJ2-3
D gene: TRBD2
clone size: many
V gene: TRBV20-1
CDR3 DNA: TGCAGTGCTAGCCGACTAGCGGGGCGCACAGATACGCAGTATTTT
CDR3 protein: CSASRLAGRTDTQYF

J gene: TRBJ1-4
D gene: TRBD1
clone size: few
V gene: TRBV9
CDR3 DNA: TGTGCCAGCAGCGTTCACAGCGGGACAGTAGAAGAAAAACTGTTTTTT
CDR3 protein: CASSVHSGTVEEKLFF

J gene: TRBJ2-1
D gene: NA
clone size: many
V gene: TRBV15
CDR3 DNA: TGTGCCACCAGCAGGTATAGCTCCTACAATGAGCAGTTCTTC
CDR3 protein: CATSRYSSYNEQFF

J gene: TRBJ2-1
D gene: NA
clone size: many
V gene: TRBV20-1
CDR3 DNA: TGCAGTGCTAGTTTCCCCCGCGCTAGCTCCTACAATGAGCAGTTCTTC
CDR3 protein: CSASFPRASSYNEQFF